These 22 T cell receptor beta chains originate from one sample sequenced in a study of cytomegalovirus exposure and HLA in healthy donors. The study ran its PCR with 60 Vbeta and 13 Jbeta primers. The data were produced by immunoSEQ multiplex PCR, yet TCRdb's version contains in-frame clones alone and is incomplete. The sample lists 150,000 or so clones; about 73% were seen once. Sequencing was done on a sample of PBMCs. Receptors originate from a woman between 40 and 50 years old in good health and CMV-seronegative.

V and J are TRBV18 and TRBJ2-7; TRBD2 agrees at 13 bases. Germline CDR1 KGHSH, CDR2 LQKENI. With 3 bases clipped from V and 3 bases from J, the junction kept 2 bases outside the gene matches. The CDR3 runs to 15 residues. The CDR3 DNA follows: TGTGCCAGCTCACCCCGGACTAGCGGGGGCTACGAGCAGTACTTC. Its protein is CASSPRTSGGYEQYF.

The count of this clone is one. CDR3 nucleotide sequence: TGTGCCAGCAGCCCTGACAGGGATGCTGGCTACACCTTC. It yields the protein CASSPDRDAGYTF. The chain links TRBV5-8 to TRBJ1-2, with 7 bases that match TRBD1. The CDR3 runs 13 residues. Trimming removed 4 bases from V and 7 bases from J; junction bases left unmatched: 7. Germline V gene data show CDR1 as SGHTS and CDR2 as YDEGEE. The variable domain in full, with the rest retrieved from reference TRBV5-8 and TRBJ1-2, is EAGVTQSPTHLIKTRGQQATLRCSPISGHTSVYWYQQALGLGLQFLLWYDEGEERNRGNFPPRFSGRQFPNYSSELNVNALELEDSALYLCASSPDRDAGYTFGSGTRLTVV.

J is TRBJ1-1 and V is TRBV21-1; TRBD1, the table's D call, lacks a check against the DNA. TRBV21-1 has pseudogene status. CDR3 length: 15 residues. The CDR3 region is CASSAGQLANTEAFF. DNA of the CDR3: TGTGCCAGCAGCGCTGGACAGCTTGCGAACACTGAAGCTTTCTTT.

This chain uses TRBV19 with TRBJ2-2, with 10 bases aligning to TRBD2. CDR3 length equals 17 residues. Germline assignment: CDR1 LNHDA and CDR2 SQIVND (reference sequence). With 2 bases clipped from V and 4 bases from J, the junction kept 7 bases outside the gene matches. The CDR3, as DNA: TGTGCCAGTAGTATATTTGGGGCTAGCGGGGGCACCGGGGAGCTGTTTTTT. It is translated as CASSIFGASGGTGELFF.

The chain couples TRBV2 to TRBJ2-2; 8 bases fit TRBD2. In germline, CDR1 is SNHLY, CDR2 FYNNEI. V lost 7 bases to trimming and J lost 1 base; unmatched junction nucleotides: 5. CDR3 length: 15 residues. This chain's CDR3 is CASNLLAENTGELFF. The CDR3 DNA is TGTGCCAGCAATTTACTAGCGGAGAACACCGGGGAGCTGTTTTTT.

This rearrangement joins TRBV5-1 to TRBJ2-5; no clear D. The CDR3 has 14 residues. V lost 1 base and J lost 4, with 11 bases in between. In germline, CDR1 is SGHRS, CDR2 YFSETQ. CDR3 DNA sequence: TGCGCCAGCAGCTTGTTCGCCGGCGGAGAGACCCAGTACTTC. Its protein is CASSLFAGGETQYF. Supplemented by reference TRBV5-1 and TRBJ2-5, the full variable domain reads KAGVTQTPRYLIKTRGQQVTLSCSPISGHRSVSWYQQTPGQGLQFLFEYFSETQRNKGNFPGRFSGRQFSNSRSEMNVSTLELGDSALYLCASSLFAGGETQYFGPGTRLLVL.

This chain uses TRBV5-1 with TRBJ1-4, with 8 bases identical to TRBD1. The ends lost 4 bases at V and 8 bases at J; junction bases unmatched: 10. This CDR3 is built from 15 residues. Germline CDR1 reads SGHRS; CDR2 reads YFSETQ. CDR3 in amino acids: CASSHTGQDSEKLFF. CDR3 DNA sequence: TGCGCCAGCAGCCACACGGGACAGGACAGCGAAAAACTGTTTTTT. Using reference TRBV5-1 and TRBJ1-4 for the parts outside the CDR3, the full variable domain is KAGVTQTPRYLIKTRGQQVTLSCSPISGHRSVSWYQQTPGQGLQFLFEYFSETQRNKGNFPGRFSGRQFSNSRSEMNVSTLELGDSALYLCASSHTGQDSEKLFFGSGTQLSVL.

This clone was recorded only once. The chain couples TRBV7-8 to TRBJ1-4; 7 bases agree with TRBD1. Germline trimming cut 5 bases from V and 7 bases from J; bases unmatched to any gene: 10. Germline values: CDR1 SGHVS, CDR2 FQNEAQ. The CDR3 has 15 residues. The CDR3: CASSTRQGLVEKLFF. The CDR3 DNA reads TGTGCCAGCAGCACCCGACAGGGTTTAGTTGAAAAACTGTTTTTT. Full variable domain (remainder filled in from reference TRBV7-8 and TRBJ1-4): GAGVSQSPRYKVAKRGQDVALRCDPISGHVSLFWYQQALGQGPEFLTYFQNEAQLDKSGLPSDRFFAERPEGSVSTLKIQRTQQEDSAVYLCASSTRQGLVEKLFFGSGTQLSVL.

About this clone: One junction end does not reproduce the germline sequence, and a read error may be involved. J is TRBJ1-1 and V is TRBV7-9, with 8 bases matching TRBD1. Germline V lookup: CDR1 SEHNR, CDR2 FQNEAQ (reference sequence). The CDR3 has 15 amino acids. In nucleotides, the CDR3 is TGTTCCAGCAGCTCTACAGGGGGAAGGGGCACTGAAGCTTTCTTT. Translated, it gives CSSSSTGGRGTEAFF.

The V gene is TRBV5-1, the J gene TRBJ2-2, with D uncertain. The CDR3 has 17 amino acids. V was trimmed by 2 bases and J by 4 bases, leaving 18 bases between them. Germline CDR1 SGHRS, CDR2 YFSETQ. DNA for the CDR3: TGCGCCAGCAGCTTCGAAATAGAGAGACTTCTCACCGGGGAGCTGTTTTTT. It translates to CASSFEIERLLTGELFF.

This sequence joins TRBV6-1 and TRBJ2-3; TRBD2 is a possible D gene (6 bases). Germline V gene sequence: CDR1 MNHNS, CDR2 SASEGT. V lost 4 bases, J lost 0 bases, and 20 bases lay in between. This CDR3 spans 18 amino acids. As DNA, the CDR3 is TGTGCCAGCAGTGCCATGAGGGACTCCTTTAAGAGCACAGATACGCAGTATTTT. It specifies CASSAMRDSFKSTDTQYF.

The chain combines TRBV9 with TRBJ2-3; D is perhaps TRBD2 (7 bases). V shed 0 bases and J shed 2 bases, with 10 bases lying between them. CDR1 and CDR2 (germline): SGDLS, YYNGEE. The CDR3 sequence is 15 residues long. The CDR3 spells CASSVVGGATDTQYF. The CDR3 region has the DNA TGTGCCAGCAGCGTAGTGGGGGGGGCCACAGATACGCAGTATTTT.

The V and J genes are TRBV6-5 and TRBJ1-5, with TRBD1 as a possible D gene (5 bases). The germline gives CDR1 MNHEY, CDR2 SVGAGI. The CDR3 spans 13 residues. V was shortened by 0 bases and J by 14 bases, with 14 bases between the two germline ends. For the CDR3, the DNA is TGTGCCAGCAGTTACTCGAGACAGACCCCCAAGCATTTT. This codes for CASSYSRQTPKHF.

V gene TRBV28 combines with J gene TRBJ1-3, with TRBD1 as a possible D gene (6 bases). The V end lost 5 bases, the J end lost 1 base, and 12 bases lay between the germline ends. The CDR3 contains 15 residues. Germline V gives CDR1 MDHEN, CDR2 SYDVKM. The CDR3 protein is CASSPLTGSGNTIYF. Written as DNA, the CDR3 is TGTGCCAGCAGTCCGTTAACAGGGTCTGGAAACACCATATATTTT.

This chain links TRBV6-1 with TRBJ2-1; 8 bases align to TRBD1. Trimming took 5 bases from V and 2 from J; bases not matched to a gene: 5. This CDR3 is 15 amino acids long. Germline V gene sequence: CDR1 MNHNS, CDR2 SASEGT. The CDR3 reads CASSSDRGPYNEQFF. The CDR3 region has the DNA TGTGCCAGCAGTTCCGACAGGGGACCCTACAATGAGCAGTTCTTC.

This clone was seen only a few times. The chain joins TRBV6-5 to TRBJ2-7, with 11 bases matching TRBD1. Trimming cost V 6 bases and J 4 bases; bases outside gene matches: 2. Germline-derived CDR1 and CDR2 are MNHEY and SVGAGI. This CDR3 region has 13 residues. As DNA, the CDR3 is TGTGCCAGCAGACGGGACAGGGGGTACGAGCAGTACTTC. Residues: CASRRDRGYEQYF.

The chain carries TRBV7-8 and TRBJ1-5, with TRBD1 matching over 7 bases. The V and J ends lost 3 bases and 1 base, in that order; junction bases with no gene match: 6. The CDR3 has 16 amino acids. CDR1 and CDR2 (germline): SGHVS, FQNEAQ. CDR3 residues: CASSFLTGNSNQPQHF. The CDR3 DNA follows: TGTGCCAGCAGCTTCTTGACAGGGAACAGCAATCAGCCCCAGCATTTT.

The rearrangement uses TRBV27 and TRBJ1-2; TRBD1 matches 11 bases. CDR1 and CDR2 (germline): MNHEY, SMNVEV (reference sequence). The CDR3 is 15 residues long. V gave up 3 bases and J gave up 7 bases; unmatched junction bases: 7. The CDR3 nucleotides read TGTGCCAGCAGTTTTATGGACAGGGGGCTATCTGGCTACACCTTC. Translation: CASSFMDRGLSGYTF.

The CDR3 sequence is CASSPGTQNYGYTF. DNA of the CDR3: TGTGCCAGCTCCCCCGGGACACAAAACTATGGCTACACCTTC. The chain recombines TRBV18 with TRBJ1-2; a weak D match, TRBD1 (6 bases). Trimming left V 6 bases short and J 2 bases short, with 13 bases between. Germline CDR1 KGHSH, CDR2 LQKENI. There are 14 residues in the CDR3.

V and J are TRBV6-5 and TRBJ2-2; D unclear. CDR3 length: 12 amino acids. The germline CDR1 and CDR2 sequences are MNHEY and SVGAGI. Trimming removed 6 bases at V and 8 bases at J, with 10 bases between. The CDR3: CASRNVRGELFF. The CDR3 nucleotides are TGTGCCAGCAGAAATGTTCGGGGGGAGCTGTTTTTT.

This clone was seen a few times. This sequence joins TRBV7-9 and TRBJ1-1; 7 bases are a match to TRBD1. Germline CDR1 SEHNR, CDR2 FQNEAQ (reference sequence). The CDR3 totals 15 residues. The J segment lost 6 bases and the V segment lost 4 bases, leaving 11 bases of the junction unmatched. CDR3 sequence reads: CASSSQTRQGAEAFF. CDR3 nucleotide sequence: TGTGCCAGCAGCTCCCAAACAAGACAGGGCGCTGAAGCTTTCTTT. Together with reference TRBV7-9 and TRBJ1-1, the CDR3 gives the full variable domain: DTGVSQNPRHKITKRGQNVTFRCDPISEHNRLYWYRQTLGQGPEFLTYFQNEAQLEKSRLLSDRFSAERPKGSFSTLEIQRTEQGDSAMYLCASSSQTRQGAEAFFGQGTRLTVV.

This clone has just one count. This chain uses TRBV27 with TRBJ1-6; D might be TRBD1 (5 bases). The CDR3 sequence is 15 residues long. V was trimmed by 5 bases and J by 6 bases, leaving 14 bases between them. From germline, CDR1 is MNHEY and CDR2 SMNVEV (reference sequence). The CDR3 nucleotides are TGTGCCAGCAGTCCCGGCAGGGTGGGTAATTCACCCCTCCACTTT. It yields the protein CASSPGRVGNSPLHF.